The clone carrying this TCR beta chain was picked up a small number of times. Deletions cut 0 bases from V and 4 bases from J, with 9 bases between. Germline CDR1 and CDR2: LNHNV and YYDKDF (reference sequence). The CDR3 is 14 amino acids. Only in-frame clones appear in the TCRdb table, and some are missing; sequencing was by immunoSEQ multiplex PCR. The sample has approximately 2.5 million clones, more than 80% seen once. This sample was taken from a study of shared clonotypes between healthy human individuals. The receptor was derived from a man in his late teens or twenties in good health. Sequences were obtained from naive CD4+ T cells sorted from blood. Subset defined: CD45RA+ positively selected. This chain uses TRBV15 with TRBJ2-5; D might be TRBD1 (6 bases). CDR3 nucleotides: TGTGCCACCAGCAGAGATCAGGGGCTAGAGACCCAGTACTTC. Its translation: CATSRDQGLETQYF.